These T cell receptor beta chains were read from a single sample in a study of T cell changes during pregnancy in multiple sclerosis. Profiled with immunoSEQ multiplex PCR; TCRdb holds only in-frame clones, not every one. The repertoire holds tens of thousands of clones, with about 88% as singletons. The material was CD4+ T cells from peripheral blood mononuclear cells, obtained in the first trimester of pregnancy. Receptors originate from a female donor with multiple sclerosis, enrolled in a pregnancy study. Both conserved end residues are part of each CDR3. D genes are given only for firm matches. For some rows the clone size is stated as once, few or many, or as a class when expanded; others skip it.

>.|TRBV27|.|TRBJ2-4
TGTGCCAGCAGTTTAAGAAGCACGGGCATTCAGTACTTC
CASSLRSTGIQYF
>.|TRBV2|.|TRBJ1-4
TGTGCCAGCAGGAAGGGACTCTGGGGGGAGAATGAAAAACTGTTTTTT
CASRKGLWGENEKLFF
>.|TRBV2|.|TRBJ2-3
TGTGCCAGCAGTGAGGCTAGAAGGTCAGATACGCAGTATTTT
CASSEARRSDTQYF
>TRBD1|TRBV28|.|TRBJ1-5
TGTGCCAGCAGCTCTGACAGGGTCGCATATCAGCCCCAGCATTTT
CASSSDRVAYQPQHF
>TRBD1|TRBV2|.|TRBJ2-2
TGTGCCTGCCAGGACAGGGGGTACACCGGGGAGCTGTTTTTT
CACQDRGYTGELFF
>TRBD1|TRBV6-5|.|TRBJ1-2
TGTGCCAGCAGTCCGGACAGGATTTATGGCTACACCTTC
CASSPDRIYGYTF
>TRBD1|TRBV7-3|.|TRBJ1-2
TGTGCCAGCAGAGGACAGGGGGCCAACGGTGGCTACACCTTC
CASRGQGANGGYTF
>.|TRBV13|.|TRBJ2-3
TGTGCCAGCAGCGCGCAGGGAACAGATACGCAGTATTTT
CASSAQGTDTQYF
>TRBD1|TRBV5-4|once|TRBJ2-2
TGTGCCAGCAGCTTGGGGACAGGGATGGGGCTGTTTTTT
CASSLGTGMGLFF
>TRBD2|TRBV5-1|.|TRBJ2-1
TGCGCCAGCAGCTTGAGGACTAGCGGTGACAATGAGCAGTTCTTC
CASSLRTSGDNEQFF
>.|TRBV27|.|TRBJ2-2
TGTGCCAGCAGTTTACAGGTGGGGGGCGGGGAGCTGTTTTTT
CASSLQVGGGELFF
>.|TRBV5-4|.|TRBJ2-5
TGTGCCAGCAGCTTGGATCGCCAAGAGACCCAGTACTTC
CASSLDRQETQYF
>.|TRBV5-1|.|TRBJ2-7
TGCGCCAGCACACAGGGTCCCCAGAACTACGAGCAGTACTTC
CASTQGPQNYEQYF
>TRBD1|TRBV5-1|.|TRBJ1-1
TGCGCCAGCAGCTTGGTCCCGGGACAGCTGAACACTGAAGCTTTCTTT
CASSLVPGQLNTEAFF
>.|TRBV5-1|.|TRBJ2-5
TGCGCCAGCAGCGGGGGACTTCAAGAGACCCAGTACTTC
CASSGGLQETQYF
>.|TRBV6-6|.|TRBJ1-3
TGTGCCAGCAGCTTACAGGGAAGTGAAAACACCATATATTTT
CASSLQGSENTIYF
>TRBD1|TRBV6-1|.|TRBJ2-5
TGTGCCAGCAGTGGGACAGGGGGGGTCAGGGAGACCCAGTACTTC
CASSGTGGVRETQYF
>TRBD1|TRBV5-1|.|TRBJ2-7
TGCGCCAGCAGCTCCCGGGACAGGGTCGAGCAGTACTTC
CASSSRDRVEQYF
>.|TRBV5-4|.|TRBJ1-2
TGTGCCAGCAGCTTGGACCCGGGATCGACTACCTATGGCTACACCTTC
CASSLDPGSTTYGYTF
>.|TRBV2|.|TRBJ2-1
TGTGCCAGCAGGGCCGGGAGCCTCAATGAGCAGTTCTTC
CASRAGSLNEQFF
>TRBD2|TRBV5-1|.|TRBJ2-5
TGCGCCAGCAGCTTGAAGGGACTAGCGGGAGAGACCCAGTACTTC
CASSLKGLAGETQYF
>TRBD1|TRBV4-1|.|TRBJ2-7
TGCGCCAGCAGCCAAGAACCCCTTCTAACCACAGGGGGCCAGTACTTC
CASSQEPLLTTGGQYF
>TRBD1|TRBV5-1|.|TRBJ2-3
TGCGCCAGCCACCGCGAGGGGGCCAACACAGATACGCAGTATTTT
CASHREGANTDTQYF
>.|TRBV19|.|TRBJ1-2
TGTGCCAGTAGTATGGTGGCAGGAGGTAACTATGGCTACACCTTC
CASSMVAGGNYGYTF
>TRBD2|TRBV10-3|.|TRBJ2-7
TGTGCCATCAATGCAGGGACTAGCGGGAGGGCGGTGGAGCAGTACTTC
CAINAGTSGRAVEQYF
>TRBD2|TRBV5-1|.|TRBJ2-2
TGCGCCAGCGCCCCGCGGACTAGCTCGAACACCGGGGAGCTGTTTTTT
CASAPRTSSNTGELFF
>.|TRBV6-4|.|TRBJ2-7
TGTGCCAGCAGTGACTCGATTCGCTCTCAGGACATCCCCTGGTGTGGGCAGTACTTC
CASSDSIRSQDIPWCGQYF
>TRBD1|TRBV5-1|.|TRBJ2-1
TGCGCCAGCAGCTTAGGGGGCCTGGGTATCTACAATGAGCAGTTCTTC
CASSLGGLGIYNEQFF
>TRBD2|TRBV10-2|.|TRBJ2-7
TGCGCCAGCCTCGGGAGGAACTCCTACGAGCAGTACTTC
CASLGRNSYEQYF
>TRBD1|TRBV25-1|few|TRBJ2-7
TGTGCCAGCAGTGAGGACAGGGTGGGCAACGAGCAGTACTTC
CASSEDRVGNEQYF
>TRBD1|TRBV19|.|TRBJ1-2
TGTGCCAGTAGTATCGGGACAGTACATACTAGTTATGGCTACACCTTC
CASSIGTVHTSYGYTF
>.|TRBV7-9|.|TRBJ2-3
TGTGCCAGCAGCTTACCTACTAGCACAGATACGCAGTATTTT
CASSLPTSTDTQYF
>TRBD2|TRBV5-1|.|TRBJ2-7
TGCGCCAGCAAAGTGGGGGGGACGGCGTCTTCCCCATCCGAGCAGTACTTC
CASKVGGTASSPSEQYF
>TRBD1|TRBV28|.|TRBJ2-5
TGTGCCAGCAGTGGGCGGGACAGGATTTACCAAGATCAGTACTTC
CASSGRDRIYQDQYF
>TRBD2|TRBV7-2|.|TRBJ2-7
TGTGCCAGCAGCCTGTGGACTAGCGGGAGCTCCTACGAGCAGTACTTC
CASSLWTSGSSYEQYF
>.|TRBV14|.|TRBJ1-1
TGTGCCAGCAGCCAAGACAGGGTCACTGAAGCTTTCTTT
CASSQDRVTEAFF
>TRBD1|TRBV18|once|TRBJ1-1
TGTGCCAGCTCCCTGGGACAGGGCCCTGAAGCTTTCTTT
CASSLGQGPEAFF
>.|TRBV6-1|.|TRBJ2-7
TGTGCCAGCAGTGACCTACAGGGCTACGAGCAGTACTTC
CASSDLQGYEQYF
>TRBD2|TRBV11-2|.|TRBJ2-2
TGTGCCAGCAGCGGGACTAGCGGGAGTAGTGGCGGGGAGCTGTTTTTT
CASSGTSGSSGGELFF
>.|TRBV28|.|TRBJ2-7
TGTGCCACTCTAGACCGATTCCCCTACGAGCAGTACTTC
CATLDRFPYEQYF
>TRBD1|TRBV30|.|TRBJ1-2
TGTGCCTGGAGTCAGGACAGGATCTACACCTTC
CAWSQDRIYTF
>.|TRBV30|once|TRBJ1-1
TGTGCCTGGAGCGTCACGTACGGAGGCCTGAACACTGAAGCTTTCTTT
CAWSVTYGGLNTEAFF
>TRBD1|TRBV10-2|.|TRBJ1-4
TGCGCCAGCAGTGAGTGGGGGGTTCGGGGGACAGCAACTAATGAAAAACTGTTTTTT
CASSEWGVRGTATNEKLFF
>TRBD1|TRBV4-1|.|TRBJ1-4
TGCGCCAGCAGCCAAGACCTCAGACAGGGGACCACTAATGAAAAACTGTTTTTT
CASSQDLRQGTTNEKLFF
>.|TRBV29-1|.|TRBJ2-1
TGCAGCGTTGAAGGCGTACCGGGGGAAGCCTACAATGAGCAGTTCTTC
CSVEGVPGEAYNEQFF
>.|TRBV27|.|TRBJ2-2
TGTGCCAGCAGTTTAGTGGCGAGGTTCCCGAACACCGGGGAGCTGTTTTTT
CASSLVARFPNTGELFF
>.|TRBV11-2|.|TRBJ1-5
TGTGCCAGCAGCCCTGCGACGGGAGGGACCCAGCATTTT
CASSPATGGTQHF
>.|TRBV2|.|TRBJ2-7
TGTGCCAGCAGTGAAGCACTATTAGACTACGAGCAGTACTTC
CASSEALLDYEQYF
>TRBD2|TRBV4-1|.|TRBJ2-7
TGCGCCAGCAGCCGCCCCGGGGGACTAGGCGAGCAGTACTTC
CASSRPGGLGEQYF
>.|TRBV5-6|.|TRBJ2-3
TGTGCCAGCAGAGGGGGGGGGTTCACAGATACGCAGTATTTT
CASRGGGFTDTQYF
>TRBD2|TRBV28|.|TRBJ2-2
TGTGCCACCAAAGCGGGAGGGCAAACCGGGGAGCTGTTTTTT
CATKAGGQTGELFF
>.|TRBV29-1|few|TRBJ2-2
TGCAGCGTTCGTGACACCGGGGAGCTGTTTTTT
CSVRDTGELFF